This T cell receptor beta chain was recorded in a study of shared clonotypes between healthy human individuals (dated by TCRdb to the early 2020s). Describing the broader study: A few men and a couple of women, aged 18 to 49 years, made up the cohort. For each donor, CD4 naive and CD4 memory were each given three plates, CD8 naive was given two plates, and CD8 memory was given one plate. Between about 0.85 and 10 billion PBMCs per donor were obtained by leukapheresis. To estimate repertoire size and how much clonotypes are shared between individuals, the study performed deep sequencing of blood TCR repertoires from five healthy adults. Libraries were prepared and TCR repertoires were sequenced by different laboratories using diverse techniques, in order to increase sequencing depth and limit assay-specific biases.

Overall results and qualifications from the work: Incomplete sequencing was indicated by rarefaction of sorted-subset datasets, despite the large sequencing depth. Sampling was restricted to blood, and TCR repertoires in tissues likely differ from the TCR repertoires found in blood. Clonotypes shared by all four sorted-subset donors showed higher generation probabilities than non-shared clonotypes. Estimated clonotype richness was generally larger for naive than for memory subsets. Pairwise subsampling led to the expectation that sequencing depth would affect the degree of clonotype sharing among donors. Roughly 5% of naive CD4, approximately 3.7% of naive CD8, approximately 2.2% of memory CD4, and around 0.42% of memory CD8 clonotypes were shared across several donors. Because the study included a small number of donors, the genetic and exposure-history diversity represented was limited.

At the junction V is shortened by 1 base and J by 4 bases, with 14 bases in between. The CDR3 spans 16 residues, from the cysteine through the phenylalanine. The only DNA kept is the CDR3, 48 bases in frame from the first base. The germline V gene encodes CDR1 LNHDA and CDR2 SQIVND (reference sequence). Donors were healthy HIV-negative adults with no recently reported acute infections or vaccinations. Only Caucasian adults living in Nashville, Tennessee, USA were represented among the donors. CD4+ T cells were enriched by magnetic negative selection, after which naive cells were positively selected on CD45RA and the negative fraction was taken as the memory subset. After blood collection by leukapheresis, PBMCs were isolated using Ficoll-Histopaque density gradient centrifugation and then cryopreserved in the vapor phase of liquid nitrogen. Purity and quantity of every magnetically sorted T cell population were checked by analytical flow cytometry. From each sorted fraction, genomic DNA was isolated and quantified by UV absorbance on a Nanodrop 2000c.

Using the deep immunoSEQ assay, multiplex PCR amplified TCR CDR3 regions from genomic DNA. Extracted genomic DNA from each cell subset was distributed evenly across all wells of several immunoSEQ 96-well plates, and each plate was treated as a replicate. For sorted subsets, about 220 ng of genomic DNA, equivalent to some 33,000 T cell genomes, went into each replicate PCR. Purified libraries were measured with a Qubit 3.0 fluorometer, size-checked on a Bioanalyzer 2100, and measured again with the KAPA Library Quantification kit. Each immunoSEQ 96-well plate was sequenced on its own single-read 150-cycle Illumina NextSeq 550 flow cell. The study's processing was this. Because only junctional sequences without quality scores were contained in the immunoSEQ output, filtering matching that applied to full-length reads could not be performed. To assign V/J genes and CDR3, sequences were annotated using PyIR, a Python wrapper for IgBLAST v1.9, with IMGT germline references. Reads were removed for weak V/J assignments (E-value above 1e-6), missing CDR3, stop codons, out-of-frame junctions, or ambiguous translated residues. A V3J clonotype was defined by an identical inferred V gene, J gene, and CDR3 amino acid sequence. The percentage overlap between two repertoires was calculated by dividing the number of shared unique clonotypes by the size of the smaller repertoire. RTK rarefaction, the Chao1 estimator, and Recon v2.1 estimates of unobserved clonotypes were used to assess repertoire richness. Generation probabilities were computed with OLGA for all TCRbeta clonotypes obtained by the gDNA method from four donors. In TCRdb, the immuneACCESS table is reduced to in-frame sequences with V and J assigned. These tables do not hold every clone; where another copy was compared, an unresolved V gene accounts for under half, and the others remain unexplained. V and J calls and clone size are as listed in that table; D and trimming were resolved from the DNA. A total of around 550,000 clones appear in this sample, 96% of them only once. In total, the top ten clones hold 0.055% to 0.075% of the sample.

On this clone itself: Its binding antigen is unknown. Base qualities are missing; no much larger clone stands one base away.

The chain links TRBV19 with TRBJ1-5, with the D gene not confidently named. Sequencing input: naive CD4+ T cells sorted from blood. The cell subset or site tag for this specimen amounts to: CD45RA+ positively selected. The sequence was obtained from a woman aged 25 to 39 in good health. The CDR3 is CASSIVATANNQPQHF. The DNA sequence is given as TGTGCCAGTAGTATAGTTGCCACAGCGAATAATCAGCCCCAGCATTTT. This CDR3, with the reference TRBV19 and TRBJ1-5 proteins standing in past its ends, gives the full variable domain DGGITQSPKYLFRKEGQNVTLSCEQNLNHDAMYWYRQDPGQGLRLIYYSQIVNDFQKGDIAEGYSVSREKKESFPLTVTSAQKNPTAFYLCASSIVATANNQPQHFGDGTRLSIL.